This T cell receptor beta chain appears in the sequencing data of a study of blood T cell repertoires in COVID-19 (dated by TCRdb to the early 2020s). For context, the study as a whole: Samples covering the acute and convalescent phases of COVID-19 were provided by collaborators in the United States, Italy and Spain. The prospective study material was composed of cDNA or gDNA derived from T cells, B-cell-depleted T cells, or PBMCs. Subjects who had been exposed to COVID-19, were actively infected with it, or had recovered from it provided the deeply sampled blood TCRbeta repertoires that made up the dataset. A freely available public database, intended as a resource for researchers studying the immune response to SARS-CoV-2, is where the repertoires were released. The samples were drawn from two sources: the first 160 participants of the ongoing ImmuneRACE study, and 1,000 to 1,500 subjects contributed by 6 global collaborators. The sample metadata nearly always contained a de-identified subject ID, COVID-19 status, age in years and sex. Where available, HLA class I and class II types were obtained from metadata supplied by the sample provider rather than from assay-based typing. General findings and caveats noted by the study authors: How much clinical and demographic metadata was included differed by source and by participant, and the metadata was provided uncurated.

As for this clone: This receptor's antigen is unknown. No per-base quality is available; no much larger clone lies one base away.

TCRbeta CDR3 regions were amplified from genomic DNA by means of the immunoSEQ Assay, a bias-controlled multiplex PCR. Regarding the original processing steps: Within the assay, amplification of reference gene primers was used to estimate how many nucleated cells each sample contained. To quantify the absolute abundance of each unique TCRbeta CDR3 rearrangement, sequence reads were collapsed and filtered. Productive Simpson clonality was computed per sample as the square root of Simpson's diversity index over productive rearrangements. TCRdb limited this immuneACCESS table to in-frame rearrangements with V and J called. A share of clones is missing; checked studies link under half to unresolved V genes, and the rest is unexplained. Clone size and V and J calls were adopted from that table, with D and trimming inferred from the DNA. This sample holds 200,000 or so clones; 88% were observed only once. The ten largest clones capture about 6.8% of the sample.

A second Seattle source provided samples from volunteer blood donors who had recovered from COVID-19. The collaborating institutions used their own protocols to collect whole blood in K2EDTA tubes. For TCRbeta analysis, collaborator samples were shipped as frozen whole blood, as isolated PBMCs, or as DNA extracted from either sample type. This sequence originates from a woman aged 40 to 50 who had recovered from COVID-19. Sequenced sample: peripheral blood.

The sequenced DNA is TGTGCCAGCAGCCCAGGACAGGGGGCGCAAATAGATACGCAGTATTTT. Its translation is CASSPGQGAQIDTQYF. The sequence links TRBV9 to TRBJ2-3; TRBD1 matches 11 bases in the middle. The CDR3 numbers 16 residues from cysteine through phenylalanine. The sequence is cut down to CDR3 DNA, 48 bases in frame from base 1. V is pruned by 4 bases and J by 5 bases, leaving 9 bases of the junction without a gene match. CDR1 and CDR2 were assigned from the germline V gene as SGDLS and YYNGEE. The reference TRBV9 and TRBJ2-3 proteins fill in what lies around the CDR3, so the full variable domain reads DSGVTQTPKHLITATGQRVTLRCSPRSGDLSVYWYQQSLDQGLQFLIQYYNGEERAKGNILERFSAQQFPDLHSELNLSSLELGDSALYFCASSPGQGAQIDTQYFGPGTRLTVL.